This T cell receptor (beta chain) was identified in a study of technical replicates of blood from a few donors. Data came from immunoSEQ multiplex PCR; TCRdb stores just in-frame clones and leaves some out. The repertoire holds just over 15,000 clones, with around four fifths as singletons. The V gene's germline CDR1 is SNHLY and CDR2 FYNNEI. V gave up 1 base and J gave up 5 bases; unmatched junction bases: 8. This CDR3 region has 17 residues. Material for sequencing was PBMCs. This clonotype was sampled from a human donor in good health. The chain is built from TRBV2 and TRBJ1-1; 12 positions agree with TRBD1. Here the CDR3 DNA reads TGTGCCAGCAGTGAAGTGGGGACAGGGGGCCGAGGGACTGAAGCTTTCTTT. Its translation: CASSEVGTGGRGTEAFF.